This paragraph covers one T cell receptor (beta chain) sequence. Profiled with immunoSEQ multiplex PCR; TCRdb holds only in-frame clones, not every one. Found here are 100,000 to 150,000 clones, 85% to 95% of them singletons; the top ten hold approximately 0.58%. The data stem from a study of control samples from healthy donors and cancer patients. Sequenced material: PBMCs. The receptor was isolated from an older man with head and neck cancer.

CDR3 DNA sequence: TGTGCCAGTAGGAGACAGGATGGACCTGAAGCTTTCTTT. It is translated as CASRRQDGPEAFF. The chain links TRBV19 to TRBJ1-1; D might be TRBD1 (6 bases). Trimming removed 6 bases at V and 6 bases at J, with 14 bases between. The CDR3 length is 13 residues. Germline values: CDR1 LNHDA, CDR2 SQIVND (reference sequence).